The entry that follows covers one TCR beta chain sequence. Its antigen is undetermined. A 5'RACE reaction primed in the constant segment made cDNA libraries of TCR alpha and TCR beta, and these carried sample barcodes and UMIs. TCRdb re-called the 5' RACE reads through MiXCR, storing one row per CDR3 protein. The sample records roughly 550,000 distinct CDR3 sequences, 20% being singletons. The entry originates in a study of T-cell memory formation after mild COVID-19. Looking at the study overall: Largely donor-specific TCR clusters were found.

The V gene's germline CDR1 is SGHRS and CDR2 YFSETQ. Between the trimmed V and J ends, which lost 5 bases and 1 base, there was a span of 12 bases. The CDR3 runs 14 residues. Whole-study findings and limits: Within pre-infection memory, some responding clones were found, suggesting cross-reactive memory joined. Contracting CD4+ clones lay largely in CM and EM, with CD8+ ones residing in EMRA.

The source material was PBMCs or a T cell subset sorted from them (not recorded which). The V gene is TRBV5-1, the J gene TRBJ1-1; the D is unclear. The sequence derives from an adult woman who had mild COVID-19 (a few samples of this study predate the infection). Cell type and time point are not known. The CDR3 DNA is TGCGCCAGCAGGACGGGGTGGAGGAACACTGAAGCTTTCTTT. Its translation: CASRTGWRNTEAFF.